The 11 T cell receptor beta chains below all came from one sample that was sequenced in a study of spatial heterogeneity in lung cancer. Via MiXCR, TCRdb re-called the 5' RACE reads, giving one row per CDR3 protein. Among about 1,700 distinct CDR3 sequences listed, about 18% were seen once. Time point denoted: blood at routine non-recurrence follow-up after resection. The starting material was PBMCs, obtained at follow-up. The source of these receptors is a male donor with early-stage non-small cell lung cancer.

This clonotype was picked up a small number of times. The chain has TRBV28 and TRBJ2-7; TRBD2 is a possible D gene (6 bases). V lost 4 bases and J 4 bases, leaving 17 bases between the germline ends. The CDR3 spans 15 residues. Germline assignment: CDR1 MDHEN and CDR2 SYDVKM. CDR3 DNA: TGTGCCAGCAGTTCCCCATGGGACGGGACTTACGAGCAGTACTTC. Translation: CASSSPWDGTYEQYF.

The V call is TRBV5-1, the J call TRBJ2-5, with 10 bases that match TRBD2. Germline CDR1 and CDR2: SGHRS and YFSETQ. The CDR3 is made up of 14 amino acids. Germline trimming cut 4 bases from V and 5 bases from J; bases unmatched to any gene: 5. The CDR3 here is CASSPGLAYETQYF. Here the CDR3 DNA reads TGCGCCAGCAGCCCGGGACTAGCGTATGAGACCCAGTACTTC.

This clonotype was counted a few times. The rearrangement joins TRBV7-2 to TRBJ2-5; no reliable D call. The V and J ends lost 0 bases and 2 bases respectively, with 4 bases between them. The CDR3 runs 13 residues. Per the germline V gene, CDR1 is SGHTA and CDR2 is FQGNSA. The CDR3 spells CASSLARQETQYF. CDR3 in DNA: TGTGCCAGCAGCTTAGCGCGGCAAGAGACCCAGTACTTC.

This clonotype rates as medium-sized. The V gene is TRBV12-3 or TRBV12-4, the J gene TRBJ2-3, with D unclear. The CDR3 loop spans 13 amino acids. V was clipped by 5 bases and J by 4 bases, with 10 bases between them. CDR3 sequence: CASSRRSPDTQYF. The CDR3 bases are TGTGCCAGCAGTAGAAGGTCTCCAGATACGCAGTATTTT.

Judged by abundance, this clonotype is medium-sized. The gene calls are TRBV30 and TRBJ1-2; D call uncertain. Germline values: CDR1 GTSNPN, CDR2 SVGIG (reference sequence). The CDR3 spans 13 residues. Trimming left V 5 bases short and J 4 bases short, with 14 bases between. The CDR3 spells CAWEGDLGYGYTF. CDR3 nucleotide sequence: TGTGCCTGGGAGGGAGACTTAGGCTATGGCTACACCTTC. Looking up the rest from reference TRBV30 and TRBJ1-2 gives the full variable domain: SQTIHQWPATLVQPVGSPLSLECTVEGTSNPNLYWYRQAAGRGLQLLFYSVGIGQISSEVPQNLSASRPQDRQFILSSKKLLLSDSGFYLCAWEGDLGYGYTFGSGTRLTVV.

There are many counts of this clonotype. The chain is built from TRBV7-3 and TRBJ2-2, with TRBD2 as a possible D gene (6 bases). CDR1 and CDR2 (germline): SGHTA, FQGTGA. Trimming cost V 4 bases and J 0 bases, with 15 bases left between them. The CDR3 length is 17 residues. CDR3 protein: CASSYISGDANTGELFF. For the CDR3, the DNA is TGTGCCAGCAGCTATATCTCGGGGGACGCGAACACCGGGGAGCTGTTTTTT.

Sample share makes this clonotype medium-sized. V usage is TRBV7-8 and J usage is TRBJ2-2; D is unresolved. CDR3 length: 15 residues. With 2 bases removed from V and 7 bases from J, the gap between germline ends came to 14 bases. Germline-derived CDR1 and CDR2 are SGHVS and FQNEAQ. The CDR3 loop is CASSLIPTGFGELFF. DNA of the CDR3: TGTGCCAGCAGCTTAATCCCAACGGGCTTCGGGGAGCTGTTTTTT. The full variable domain, in which reference TRBV7-8 and TRBJ2-2 provide the parts outside the CDR3, is GAGVSQSPRYKVAKRGQDVALRCDPISGHVSLFWYQQALGQGPEFLTYFQNEAQLDKSGLPSDRFFAERPEGSVSTLKIQRTQQEDSAVYLCASSLIPTGFGELFFGEGSRLTVL.

By its share, this clonotype is medium-sized. Written as DNA, the CDR3 is TGTGCCAGCACCCGGGGGGCAGGGCGGAATGAAAAACTGTTTTTT. It codes for CASTRGAGRNEKLFF. V and J are TRBV12-3 or TRBV12-4 and TRBJ1-4, with a tentative D call TRBD1 (6 bases). V lost 7 bases to trimming and J lost 5 bases, with 17 bases between them. CDR3 length: 15 amino acids.

This clonotype is termed medium-sized. The chain recombines TRBV24-1 with TRBJ2-1, with D unclear. Germline lookup yields CDR1 KGHDR and CDR2 SFDVKD. This CDR3 comprises 14 residues. Trimming shortened V by 3 bases and J by 9 bases, and 14 bases separated the two germline ends. The CDR3 DNA sequence: TGTGCCACCAGTGATCTCGAACATTGGGGTGAGCAGTTCTTC. Translation: CATSDLEHWGEQFF.

This clonotype was detected ten times or more. The chain recombines TRBV5-1 with TRBJ2-3, with D maybe TRBD1 (8 bases). Trimming pared 2 bases from V and 4 bases from J, leaving 14 bases between. The CDR3 is 15 residues long. Germline loops: CDR1 SGHRS, CDR2 YFSETQ. The CDR3 coding sequence is TGCGCCAGCAGCTTACAGGGGGGGTACGCAGATACGCAGTATTTT. It yields the protein CASSLQGGYADTQYF.

This clonotype counts as large. The chain combines TRBV7-2 with TRBJ2-3; no clear D. The CDR3 loop spans 18 amino acids. V lost 5 bases and J 2 bases, leaving 23 bases between the germline ends. Germline V gene lookup returns CDR1 SGHTA and CDR2 FQGNSA. The CDR3 DNA sequence: TGTGCCAGCAGCCAAGGTCCGCCTATGGATGGTGTCACAGATACGCAGTATTTT. It is translated as CASSQGPPMDGVTDTQYF. Full variable domain (missing parts from reference TRBV7-2 and TRBJ2-3): GAGVSQSPSNKVTEKGKDVELRCDPISGHTALYWYRQSLGQGLEFLIYFQGNSAPDKSGLPSDRFSAERTGGSVSTLTIQRTQQEDSAVYLCASSQGPPMDGVTDTQYFGPGTRLTVL.